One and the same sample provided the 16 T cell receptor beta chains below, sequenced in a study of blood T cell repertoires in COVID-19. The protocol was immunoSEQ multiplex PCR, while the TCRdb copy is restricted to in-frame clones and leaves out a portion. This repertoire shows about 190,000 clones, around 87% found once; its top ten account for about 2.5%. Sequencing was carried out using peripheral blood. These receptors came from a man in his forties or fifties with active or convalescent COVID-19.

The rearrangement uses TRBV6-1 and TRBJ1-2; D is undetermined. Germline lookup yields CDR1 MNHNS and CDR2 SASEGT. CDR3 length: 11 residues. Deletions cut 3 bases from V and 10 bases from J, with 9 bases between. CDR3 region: CASSEGRYYTF. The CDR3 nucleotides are TGTGCCAGCAGTGAGGGGAGGTACTACACCTTC.

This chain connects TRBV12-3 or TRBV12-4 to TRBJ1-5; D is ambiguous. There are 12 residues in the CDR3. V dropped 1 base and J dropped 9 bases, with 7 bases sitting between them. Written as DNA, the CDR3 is TGTGCCAGCAGTTTAGGGGGAGGGCCCCAGCATTTT. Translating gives CASSLGGGPQHF.

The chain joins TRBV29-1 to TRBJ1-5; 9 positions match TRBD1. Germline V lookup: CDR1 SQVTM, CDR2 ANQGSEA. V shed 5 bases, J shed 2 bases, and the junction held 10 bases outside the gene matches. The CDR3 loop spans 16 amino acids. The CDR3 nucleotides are TGCAGCGTTCTTGGGACAGGGAACGCCGGCAATCAGCCCCAGCATTTT. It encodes CSVLGTGNAGNQPQHF.

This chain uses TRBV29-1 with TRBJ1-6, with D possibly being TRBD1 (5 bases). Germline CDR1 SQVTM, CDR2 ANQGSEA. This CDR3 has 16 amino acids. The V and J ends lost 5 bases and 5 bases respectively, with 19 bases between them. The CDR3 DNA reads TGCAGCGTTTGCTTAGGGGATTTTGGGAATAATTCACCCCTCCACTTT. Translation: CSVCLGDFGNNSPLHF.

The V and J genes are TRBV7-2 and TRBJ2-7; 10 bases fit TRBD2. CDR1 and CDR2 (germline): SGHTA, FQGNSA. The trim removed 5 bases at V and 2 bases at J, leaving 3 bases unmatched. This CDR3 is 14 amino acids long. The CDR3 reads CASSKSGGAYEQYF. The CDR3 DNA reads TGTGCCAGCAGCAAGAGCGGGGGGGCCTACGAGCAGTACTTC.

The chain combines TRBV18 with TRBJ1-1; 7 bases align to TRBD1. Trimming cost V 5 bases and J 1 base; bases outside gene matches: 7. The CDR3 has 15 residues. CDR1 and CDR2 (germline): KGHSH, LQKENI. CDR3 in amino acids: CASSDFRGRNTEAFF. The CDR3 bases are TGTGCCAGCTCAGATTTCAGGGGGAGGAACACTGAAGCTTTCTTT.

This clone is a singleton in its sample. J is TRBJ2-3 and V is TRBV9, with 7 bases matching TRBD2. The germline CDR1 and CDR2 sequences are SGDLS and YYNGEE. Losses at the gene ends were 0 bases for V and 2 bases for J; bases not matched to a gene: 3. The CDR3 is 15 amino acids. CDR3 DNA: TGTGCCAGCAGCGTAGCGGGGGGTTCCACAGATACGCAGTATTTT. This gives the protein CASSVAGGSTDTQYF. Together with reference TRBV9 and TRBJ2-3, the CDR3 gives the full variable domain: DSGVTQTPKHLITATGQRVTLRCSPRSGDLSVYWYQQSLDQGLQFLIQYYNGEERAKGNILERFSAQQFPDLHSELNLSSLELGDSALYFCASSVAGGSTDTQYFGPGTRLTVL.

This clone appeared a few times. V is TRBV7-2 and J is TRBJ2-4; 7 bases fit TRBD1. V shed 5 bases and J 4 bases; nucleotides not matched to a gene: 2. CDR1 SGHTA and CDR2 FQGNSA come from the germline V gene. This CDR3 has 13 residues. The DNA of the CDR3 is TGTGCCAGCAGCACGGGACAGAAAAACATTCAGTACTTC. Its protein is CASSTGQKNIQYF.

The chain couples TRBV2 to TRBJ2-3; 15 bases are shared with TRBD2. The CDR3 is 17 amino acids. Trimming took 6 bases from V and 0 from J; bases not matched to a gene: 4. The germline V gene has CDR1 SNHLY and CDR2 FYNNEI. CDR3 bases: TGTGCCAGCAGCCCCGGGACTAGCGGGAGGAGCACAGATACGCAGTATTTT. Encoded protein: CASSPGTSGRSTDTQYF.

This chain's CDR3 is CAWSVGQGYEAFF. CDR3 sequence (DNA): TGTGCCTGGAGTGTAGGTCAGGGATATGAAGCTTTCTTT. The V and J genes are TRBV30 and TRBJ1-1, with a possible D match to TRBD1 (5 bases). The CDR3 loop spans 13 amino acids. Trimming cost V 0 bases and J 7 bases, with 12 bases left between them. The germline CDR1 and CDR2 sequences are GTSNPN and SVGIG (reference sequence).

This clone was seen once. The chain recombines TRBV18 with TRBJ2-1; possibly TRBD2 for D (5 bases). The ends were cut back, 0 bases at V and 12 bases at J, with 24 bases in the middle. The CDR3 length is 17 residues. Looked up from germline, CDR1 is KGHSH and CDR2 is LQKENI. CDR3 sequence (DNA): TGTGCCAGCTCACCACCGAATCTGGACTTGTCCAATTCACGGCAGTTCTTC. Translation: CASSPPNLDLSNSRQFF.

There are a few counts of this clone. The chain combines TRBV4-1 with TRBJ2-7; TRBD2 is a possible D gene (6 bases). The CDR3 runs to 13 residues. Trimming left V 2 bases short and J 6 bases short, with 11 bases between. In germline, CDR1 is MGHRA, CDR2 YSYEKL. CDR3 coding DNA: TGCGCCAGCAGCCAACAACTAGCTTCCGAGCAGTACTTC. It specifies CASSQQLASEQYF.

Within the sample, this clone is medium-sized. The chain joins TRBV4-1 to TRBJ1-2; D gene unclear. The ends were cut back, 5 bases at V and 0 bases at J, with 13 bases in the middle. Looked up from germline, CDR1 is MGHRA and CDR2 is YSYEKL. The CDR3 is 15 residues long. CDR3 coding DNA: TGCGCCAGCAGCTTGACGGTAGCATCTAACTATGGCTACACCTTC. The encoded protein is CASSLTVASNYGYTF.

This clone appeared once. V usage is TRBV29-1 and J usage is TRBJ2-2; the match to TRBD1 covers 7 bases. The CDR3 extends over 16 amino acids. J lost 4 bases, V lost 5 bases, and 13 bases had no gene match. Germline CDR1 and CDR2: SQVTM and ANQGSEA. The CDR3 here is CSVNLMDRWSTGELFF. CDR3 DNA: TGCAGCGTTAACCTCATGGACAGGTGGAGCACCGGGGAGCTGTTTTTT.

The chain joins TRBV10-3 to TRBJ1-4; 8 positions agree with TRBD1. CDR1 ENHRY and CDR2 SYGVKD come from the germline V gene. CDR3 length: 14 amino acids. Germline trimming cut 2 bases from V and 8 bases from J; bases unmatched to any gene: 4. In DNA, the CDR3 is TGTGCCATCAGTGAGGACAGGGGTGGGGAAAAACTGTTTTTT. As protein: CAISEDRGGEKLFF.

The CDR3 region is CASSLYGGYTF. The DNA for the CDR3 is TGTGCCAGCAGCCTTTACGGGGGCTACACCTTC. The gene calls are TRBV7-8 and TRBJ1-2; D unclear. Trimming removed 5 bases at V and 8 bases at J, with 9 bases between. Germline assignment: CDR1 SGHVS and CDR2 FQNEAQ. The CDR3 runs to 11 residues.